A selection of T cell receptor beta chains follows, all from one sample in a study of T cells in Graves' hyperthyroidism and ophthalmopathy. TCRdb re-analysed the multiplex PCR reads in MiXCR, keeping a single row per CDR3 protein. The table shows over 120,000 distinct CDR3 sequences, with approximately 20% occurring only once. The sequenced sample consisted of blood. The receptors were sampled from a woman aged 45-60 years with Graves' hyperthyroidism that later progressed to Graves' ophthalmopathy. Both conserved end residues are part of each CDR3. The D gene is left open where the match is weak. Size tells how often a clone was seen (once, few, many) or the class of an expanded clone, and some rows leave it out.

j_call | d_call | v_call | clone_size | cdr3_aa | cdr3_nt
TRBJ2-3 | TRBD2 | TRBV2 | many | CARSLHGSGITDTQYF | TGTGCCAGAAGTCTACATGGTAGCGGGATAACAGATACGCAGTATTTT
TRBJ2-5 | TRBD2 | TRBV3-1 | many | CASSQGPSGTVETQYF | TGTGCCAGCAGCCAAGGGCCTAGCGGAACAGTTGAGACCCAGTACTTC
TRBJ2-1 | . | TRBV2 | many | CASSEKGGGQFF | TGTGCCAGCAGTGAGAAGGGGGGGGGGCAGTTCTTC
TRBJ2-7 | TRBD2 | TRBV28 | many | CASGLASPYEQYF | TGTGCCAGCGGACTAGCGTCCCCCTACGAGCAGTACTTC
TRBJ1-5 | . | TRBV6-1 | . | CASSDGVTLNQPQHF | TGTGCCAGCAGTGATGGAGTGACGCTCAATCAGCCCCAGCATTTT
TRBJ2-2 | . | TRBV20-1 | many | CSARRHQNTGELFF | TGCAGTGCTAGACGCCACCAGAACACCGGGGAGCTGTTTTTT
TRBJ1-1 | . | TRBV3-1 | many | CASSQGHSGSTEAFF | TGTGCCAGCAGCCAAGGTCACTCAGGGAGCACTGAAGCTTTCTTT
TRBJ2-7 | . | TRBV6-1 | . | CASTNVLYEQYF | TGTGCCAGCACGAACGTACTCTACGAGCAGTACTTC
TRBJ2-6 | . | TRBV19 | few | CASSIAGQTSGANVLTF | TGTGCCAGTAGTATAGCTGGACAGACGTCTGGGGCCAACGTCCTGACTTTC
TRBJ2-4 | . | TRBV20-1 | . | CSARNSLAKHIQYF | TGCAGTGCTAGAAACTCTCTAGCCAAACACATTCAGTACTTC
TRBJ1-1 | . | TRBV28 | . | CASSFSTGRTEAFF | TGTGCCAGCAGTTTTTCTACAGGGCGGACTGAAGCTTTCTTT
TRBJ1-5 | . | TRBV18 | many | CASSPPRSNQPQHF | TGTGCCAGCTCACCGCCACGTAGCAATCAGCCCCAGCATTTT
TRBJ1-4 | TRBD1 | TRBV2 | few | CASSGQGGEKLFF | TGTGCCAGCAGCGGACAGGGGGGTGAAAAACTGTTTTTT
TRBJ2-3 | TRBD2 | TRBV2 | few | CASNQNPVASGGKDTQYF | TGTGCCAGCAATCAAAACCCTGTGGCTAGCGGGGGTAAAGATACGCAGTATTTT
TRBJ2-6 | . | TRBV6-1 | . | CASSPPGFSGANVLTF | TGTGCCAGCAGTCCCCCCGGATTCTCTGGGGCCAACGTCCTGACTTTC
TRBJ1-3 | . | TRBV7-9 | once | CASSLVTSRGYAGNTIYF | TGTGCCAGCAGCTTAGTAACCTCCCGAGGTTATGCTGGAAACACCATATATTTT
TRBJ2-3 | TRBD2 | TRBV6-4 | few | CASSELAGGLDTQYF | TGTGCCAGCAGTGAACTAGCGGGAGGTCTGGATACGCAGTATTTT
TRBJ2-1 | . | TRBV7-8 | . | CASSLESSYNEQFF | TGTGCCAGCAGCTTAGAAAGCTCCTACAATGAGCAGTTCTTC
TRBJ2-1 | . | TRBV5-6 | . | CASSFLGSPIQVGEQFF | TGTGCCAGCAGCTTTTTAGGCTCCCCGATCCAAGTAGGTGAGCAGTTCTTC
TRBJ1-5 | TRBD1 | TRBV29-1 | many | CSVSQGGTNQPQHF | TGCAGCGTTTCACAGGGGGGGACCAATCAGCCCCAGCATTTT
TRBJ1-5 | TRBD1 | TRBV6-1 | many | CASSVAGGNQPQHF | TGTGCCAGCAGTGTGGCAGGGGGGAATCAGCCCCAGCATTTT
TRBJ2-2 | . | TRBV3-1 | . | CASSVLGEPGELFF | TGTGCCAGCAGCGTCCTTGGGGAGCCCGGGGAGCTGTTTTTT
TRBJ2-1 | TRBD1 | TRBV20-1 | few | CSARRPGQQGNEQFF | TGCAGTGCTAGACGGCCGGGACAGCAGGGCAATGAGCAGTTCTTC
TRBJ2-5 | TRBD2 | TRBV10-3 | few | CAISERGGTQYF | TGTGCCATCAGTGAACGGGGGGGGACCCAGTACTTC
TRBJ2-1 | TRBD2 | TRBV28 | once | CASSPQPGLALSSYNEQFF | TGTGCCAGCAGCCCCCAACCGGGACTAGCTTTAAGCTCCTACAATGAGCAGTTCTTC
TRBJ2-1 | . | TRBV18 | many | CASSPRQSGLNNEQFF | TGTGCCAGCTCACCACGGCAAAGCGGGCTGAACAATGAGCAGTTCTTC
TRBJ2-2 | TRBD2 | TRBV6-4 | . | CASSDLLAGGELFF | TGTGCCAGCAGTGACCTACTAGCGGGAGGGGAGCTGTTTTTT
TRBJ2-2 | TRBD2 | TRBV2 | many | CASKPRWGGSGTGELFF | TGTGCCAGCAAGCCAAGGTGGGGAGGGTCCGGCACCGGGGAGCTGTTTTTT
TRBJ2-5 | . | TRBV9 | few | CASSPRDLRAREETQYF | TGTGCCAGCAGCCCCCGTGATTTGCGAGCGAGAGAAGAGACCCAGTACTTC
TRBJ2-7 | . | TRBV24-1 | many | CATSAGIEQYF | TGTGCCACCAGTGCGGGAATCGAGCAGTACTTC
TRBJ2-1 | . | TRBV27 | . | CASSLKLDNEQFF | TGTGCCAGCAGTCTAAAACTCGACAATGAGCAGTTCTTC
TRBJ1-5 | . | TRBV6-1 | . | CASSETALTRDQPQHF | TGTGCCAGCAGTGAAACCGCTTTAACCAGAGATCAGCCCCAGCATTTT
TRBJ1-1 | . | TRBV6-2/TRBV6-3 | many | CASSLGVVQGTEAFF | TGTGCCAGCAGTTTGGGGGTAGTGCAGGGCACTGAAGCTTTCTTT
TRBJ2-1 | . | TRBV18 | . | CASSPRGVANNEQFF | TGTGCCAGCTCACCTCGCGGGGTAGCTAACAATGAGCAGTTCTTC
TRBJ1-1 | . | TRBV24-1 | . | CATSDSGVSEAFF | TGTGCCACCAGTGATTCTGGGGTGTCGGAAGCTTTCTTT
TRBJ2-5 | . | TRBV3-1 | . | CASSLKRLPITLYF | TGTGCCAGCAGCCTTAAGAGACTCCCGATTACGCTCTACTTC
TRBJ2-7 | TRBD1 | TRBV11-2 | many | CASSLGGDRGHEQYF | TGTGCCAGCAGCTTAGGGGGGGACAGGGGACACGAGCAGTACTTC
TRBJ2-5 | TRBD1 | TRBV3-1 | few | CASGQGASTETQYF | TGTGCCAGCGGACAGGGGGCGTCTACGGAGACCCAGTACTTC
TRBJ1-1 | . | TRBV6-4 | . | CASSEVRGTEAFF | TGTGCCAGCAGTGAAGTCAGGGGAACTGAAGCTTTCTTT
TRBJ1-4 | TRBD1 | TRBV5-6 | few | CASRSAGGDEKLFF | TGTGCCAGCAGATCCGCAGGGGGCGATGAAAAACTGTTTTTT
TRBJ2-2 | . | TRBV7-6 | . | CASSLSLGVGELFF | TGTGCCAGCAGCTTAAGCTTGGGAGTCGGGGAGCTGTTTTTT
TRBJ2-3 | . | TRBV7-2 | few | CASTTGRPTDTQYF | TGTGCCAGCACAACGGGGCGGCCCACAGATACGCAGTATTTT
TRBJ2-5 | TRBD2 | TRBV11-2 | many | CASSILAGGFGETQYF | TGTGCCAGCAGCATCCTAGCGGGAGGGTTTGGCGAGACCCAGTACTTC
TRBJ1-6 | . | TRBV2 | . | CASSGGRVWNSPLHF | TGTGCCAGCAGTGGGGGACGGGTGTGGAATTCACCCCTCCACTTT
TRBJ2-1 | TRBD2 | TRBV20-1 | few | CSARGSGGYNEQFF | TGCAGTGCTAGGGGTAGCGGGGGATACAATGAGCAGTTCTTC
TRBJ2-7 | . | TRBV11-2 | many | CASSMPGQPFDDAWEQYF | TGTGCCAGCAGCATGCCGGGACAACCATTCGACGATGCCTGGGAGCAGTACTTC
TRBJ1-2 | TRBD1 | TRBV7-9 | . | CASSSRDRAGYGYTF | TGTGCCAGCAGCTCCCGTGACAGGGCAGGCTATGGCTACACCTTC
TRBJ2-1 | TRBD2 | TRBV5-8 | . | CASSLLGLAGEEQFF | TGTGCCAGCAGCTTACTGGGACTAGCGGGAGAAGAGCAGTTCTTC
TRBJ1-5 | TRBD1 | TRBV12-3/TRBV12-4 | many | CASSLGQGVGSHQPQHF | TGTGCCAGCTCCCTGGGACAGGGCGTGGGTAGCCATCAGCCCCAGCATTTT
TRBJ1-2 | . | TRBV4-1 | . | CASTLVFGEPIYGYTF | TGCGCCAGCACCCTGGTGTTTGGGGAGCCGATCTATGGCTACACCTTC